These 13 T cell receptor beta chains came from one sample sequenced in a study of blood T cell repertoires in COVID-19. Data came from immunoSEQ multiplex PCR; TCRdb stores just in-frame clones and leaves some out. The data show fewer than 250,000 clones, around nine tenths seen once. Material for sequencing was PBMCs or T cells enriched from blood (not recorded which). Every receptor here comes from a man under 40 who had recovered from COVID-19.

V usage is TRBV29-1 and J usage is TRBJ2-1; D may be TRBD2 (5 bases). The V end was cut by 4 bases, the J end by 8 bases, with 9 bases between. Germline CDR1 and CDR2: SQVTM and ANQGSEA. This CDR3 comprises 11 residues. The DNA of the CDR3 is TGCAGCGTTGGCCCGGGGTATGAGCAGTTCTTC. Amino acid sequence: CSVGPGYEQFF.

The chain uses TRBV9 and TRBJ2-3; unclear D gene. CDR1 is SGDLS, CDR2 YYNGEE, per germline. Trimming shortened V by 3 bases and J by 5 bases, and 7 bases separated the two germline ends. This CDR3 contains 12 residues. CDR3 nucleotides: TGTGCCAGCAGCGAAATAATAGATACGCAGTATTTT. Residues: CASSEIIDTQYF.

The count of this clone is one. This chain links TRBV3-1 (or the pseudogene TRBV3-2) with TRBJ1-5, with D unresolved. This CDR3 spans 14 amino acids. Between the trimmed V and J ends, which lost 1 base and 2 bases, there was a span of 6 bases. Looked up from germline, CDR1 is LGHDT and CDR2 is YNNKEL (reference sequence). The chain's CDR3 is CASSQGSGNQPQHF. The CDR3 bases are TGTGCCAGCAGCCAAGGGAGTGGCAATCAGCCCCAGCATTTT.

The chain recombines TRBV6-5 with TRBJ2-7; the match to TRBD1 covers 10 bases. Germline assignment: CDR1 MNHEY and CDR2 SVGAGI. Trimming took 0 bases from V and 4 from J; bases not matched to a gene: 6. This CDR3 is built from 16 residues. The CDR3 region is CASSYSPGTGAYEQYF. The CDR3 DNA is TGTGCCAGCAGTTACTCCCCTGGGACAGGGGCATACGAGCAGTACTTC.

V usage is TRBV3-1 (or the pseudogene TRBV3-2) and J usage is TRBJ1-3; no clear D. V dropped 1 base and J dropped 0 bases, with 4 bases sitting between them. The CDR3 contains 14 residues. Germline CDR1 reads LGHDT; CDR2 reads YNNKEL (reference sequence). The CDR3 is CASSQGSSGNTIYF. CDR3 in DNA: TGTGCCAGCAGCCAAGGGAGCTCTGGAAACACCATATATTTT.

This chain links TRBV7-2 with TRBJ1-1; D gene ambiguous. Per the germline V gene, CDR1 is SGHTA and CDR2 is FQGNSA. V gave up 5 bases and J gave up 1 base, with 8 bases separating them. The CDR3 is 13 amino acids. In nucleotides, the CDR3 is TGTGCCAGCAGCCCAACATGGAACACTGAAGCTTTCTTT. Its translation: CASSPTWNTEAFF.

In this sample, this clone turned up once. The chain uses TRBV21-1 and TRBJ1-4. TRBV21-1 is a pseudogene. This CDR3 comprises 17 residues. The DNA for the CDR3 is TGTGCCAGCAGCCCTTTTGGGGGGTTAGCAGCTAATGAAAAACTGTTTTTT. Amino acids: CASSPFGGLAANEKLFF.

The V call is TRBV5-4, the J call TRBJ2-7; TRBD1 matches 9 bases. CDR1 SGHNT and CDR2 YYREEE come from the germline V gene (reference sequence). The junction had 9 bases not matched to a gene; V was cut back by 4 bases and J by 4 bases. The CDR3 consists of 15 residues. The CDR3 DNA sequence: TGTGCCAGCAGCCATTCCGGGACAGGGTGGTACGAGCAGTACTTC. This codes for CASSHSGTGWYEQYF.

This clone has a single count. This chain joins TRBV5-4 and TRBJ2-7; TRBD1 is a possible D gene (5 bases). CDR3 length: 18 amino acids. Germline V gene lookup returns CDR1 SGHNT and CDR2 YYREEE (reference sequence). V shed 4 bases and J shed 3 bases, with 26 bases lying between them. CDR3 sequence (DNA): TGTGCCAGCAGCCCGGAGCCGCGATTCAGGGTTCATCTCTACGAGCAGTACTTC. Its protein product is CASSPEPRFRVHLYEQYF.

The J gene is TRBJ1-1, the V gene TRBV6-5; 8 nucleotides agree with TRBD1. The CDR3 is 14 amino acids. CDR1 and CDR2 from the germline V gene are MNHEY and SVGAGI. The V gene end was trimmed by 10 bases and the J gene end by 4 bases; junction bases not matched to a gene: 11. The CDR3 sequence: CANPDRVRSTEAFF. CDR3 DNA sequence: TGTGCCAACCCGGACAGGGTGAGGAGCACTGAAGCTTTCTTT.

The chain uses TRBV27 and TRBJ1-1; D is possibly TRBD1 (5 bases). The CDR3 extends over 13 amino acids. The germline CDR1 and CDR2 sequences are MNHEY and SMNVEV (reference sequence). V was cut by 2 bases and J by 6 bases, with 10 bases left in between. CDR3 protein: CASSLVPGSEAFF. The DNA of the CDR3 is TGTGCCAGCAGTTTAGTCCCAGGGTCTGAAGCTTTCTTT.

This sequence joins TRBV10-3 and TRBJ2-7; perhaps TRBD2 as D (6 bases). Germline lookup yields CDR1 ENHRY and CDR2 SYGVKD. V gave up 6 bases and J gave up 0 bases, with 15 bases separating them. This CDR3 is built from 15 residues. CDR3 residues: CAIRTTSASSYEQYF. CDR3 sequence (DNA): TGTGCCATCAGAACGACTAGTGCCAGCTCCTACGAGCAGTACTTC.

The genes are TRBV4-1 and TRBJ2-3; D is perhaps TRBD2 (5 bases). Trimming removed 8 bases at V and 4 bases at J, with 16 bases between. The germline V gene encodes CDR1 MGHRA and CDR2 YSYEKL. This CDR3 has 14 residues. For the CDR3, the DNA is TGCGCCAGCCGCCGGAGCGGATCGGCAGATACGCAGTATTTT. Translation gives CASRRSGSADTQYF.